The 29 T cell receptor beta chains given below trace back to one sample, sequenced in a study of response to subunit inactivated influenza vaccine. One entry per CDR3 protein, called by TCRdb with MiXCR from the RT-PCR reads. The sample has roughly 780,000 distinct CDR3 sequences, approximately 18% seen once; the top ten hold 11%. The material sequenced was PBMCs from blood, taken roughly 5 days after vaccination. The receptor source for this set is a man over 45 who received an inactivated influenza vaccine.

This clonotype was seen ten or more times. The gene calls are TRBV5-1 and TRBJ2-7; 9 bases are a match to TRBD1. Germline CDR1 is SGHRS and CDR2 is YFSETQ. The CDR3 extends over 15 amino acids. Unmatched junction bases numbered 6, after V lost 2 bases and J lost 3 bases. Here the CDR3 reads CASSLPGQGHYEQYF. The CDR3 region has the DNA TGCGCCAGCAGCTTACCGGGACAGGGACACTACGAGCAGTACTTC.

This clonotype was observed at least ten times. V gene TRBV7-2 combines with J gene TRBJ1-1; D call uncertain. The CDR3 loop spans 12 amino acids. The V end lost 5 bases, the J end lost 6 bases, and 10 bases lay between the germline ends. Germline assignment: CDR1 SGHTA and CDR2 FQGNSA. In nucleotides, the CDR3 is TGTGCCAGCAGCCAAGTTTTCCCTGAAGCTTTCTTT. Translating it yields CASSQVFPEAFF.

V gene TRBV12-3 or TRBV12-4 combines with J gene TRBJ1-2, with D perhaps matching TRBD1 (5 bases). This CDR3 region has 13 residues. V shed 6 bases and J shed 2 bases, with 10 bases lying between them. In nucleotides, the CDR3 is TGTGCCAGCAGCACCCAGGGAAACTATGGCTACACCTTC. Encoded protein: CASSTQGNYGYTF.

V usage is TRBV12-5 and J usage is TRBJ2-7; D gene ambiguous. The length of the CDR3 is 16 residues. Germline V gives CDR1 LGHNT, CDR2 FRNRAP. Trimming cost V 6 bases and J 0 bases, with 18 bases left between them. CDR3 DNA: TGTGCTAGTGGACAGAGGTGGGGATTCATCTCCTACGAGCAGTACTTC. It translates to CASGQRWGFISYEQYF.

The V call is TRBV4-3, the J call TRBJ2-1; 8 nucleotides agree with TRBD1. Unmatched junction bases numbered 13, after V lost 4 bases and J lost 8 bases. Germline V lookup: CDR1 LGHNA, CDR2 YSLEER. The CDR3 extends over 16 amino acids. CDR3 nucleotides: TGCGCCAGCAGCCTTGAACCGGGACAGGCCAGGCATGAGCAGTTCTTC. Residues: CASSLEPGQARHEQFF.

This clonotype showed up just a few times. V gene TRBV12-3 or TRBV12-4 combines with J gene TRBJ1-1, with D unresolved. CDR3 length: 18 residues. Trimming pared 5 bases from V and 0 bases from J, leaving 22 bases between. The CDR3 nucleotides read TGTGCCAGCAGTCGAGGCCTCTCGCGGAGGGCCATGAACACTGAAGCTTTCTTT. It encodes CASSRGLSRRAMNTEAFF.

The V and J genes are TRBV29-1 and TRBJ2-7, with 9 bases lining up with TRBD1. CDR3 size: 14 residues. V lost 6 bases and J lost 2; bases outside the gene matches: 8. Germline CDR1 SQVTM, CDR2 ANQGSEA. The CDR3 nucleotides read TGCAGCGTCGTGGGACAGGGTGGAACCTACGAGCAGTACTTC. Its translation: CSVVGQGGTYEQYF.

This clonotype showed up just a few times. V and J are TRBV29-1 and TRBJ2-7; the D gene is possibly TRBD2 (5 bases). This CDR3 spans 12 amino acids. The V gene lost 6 bases and the J gene lost 4 bases, with 13 bases spanning the gap. Germline V gene sequence: CDR1 SQVTM, CDR2 ANQGSEA. The CDR3 is CSVASGRYEQYF. The CDR3 bases are TGCAGCGTGGCCTCGGGAAGGTACGAGCAGTACTTC.

This clonotype was observed a handful of times. The rearrangement joins TRBV7-8 to TRBJ2-3; D is ambiguous. Per germline, CDR1 SGHVS and CDR2 FQNEAQ. V dropped 1 base and J dropped 3 bases, with 8 bases sitting between them. The CDR3 length is 14 residues. In DNA, the CDR3 is TGTGCCAGCAGCTTAGACCCAGTTACAGATACGCAGTATTTT. It yields the protein CASSLDPVTDTQYF.

This clonotype was counted at least ten times. The chain uses TRBV12-3 or TRBV12-4 and TRBJ2-5; 9 bases are shared with TRBD2. The CDR3 loop spans 14 amino acids. The ends lost 4 bases at V and 5 bases at J; junction bases unmatched: 5. CDR3 sequence: CASSSGLAKETQYF. DNA of the CDR3: TGTGCCAGCAGTTCGGGACTAGCTAAGGAGACCCAGTACTTC.

Points on this clonotype: A much more abundant neighbour one base away suggests this may be a read error. This chain joins TRBV29-1 and TRBJ2-7; D might be TRBD1 or TRBD2, each matching 5 bases. This CDR3 has 11 residues. Germline V gene sequence: CDR1 SQVTM, CDR2 ANQGSEA. V shed 6 bases and J shed 4 bases, with 10 bases lying between them. Here the CDR3 reads CSVGVIYEQYF. For the CDR3, the DNA is TGCAGCGTGGGGGTCATATACGAGCAGTACTTC.

This clonotype came up a few times. This chain connects TRBV11-2 to TRBJ2-7; 7 positions match TRBD1. The CDR3 sequence is 16 residues long. The junction had 11 bases not matched to a gene; V was cut back by 4 bases and J by 2 bases. Germline V CDR1 and CDR2: SGHAT, FQNNGV. The DNA for the CDR3 is TGTGCCAGCAGCTCCTTAAGGGGGCTAAACACCTACGAGCAGTACTTC. Translating it yields CASSSLRGLNTYEQYF.

Only a few counts were recorded for this clonotype. The rearrangement joins TRBV2 to TRBJ2-1; 7 nucleotides agree with TRBD2. The CDR3 runs 15 residues. V was clipped by 7 bases and J by 7 bases; unmatched bases: 13. Germline values: CDR1 SNHLY, CDR2 FYNNEI. CDR3 sequence reads: CASIGTTSVYNEQFF. The CDR3 DNA reads as TGTGCCAGCATAGGGACTACTAGCGTTTATAATGAGCAGTTCTTC.

This chain links TRBV6-1 with TRBJ2-1; 14 bases agree with TRBD2. There are 16 residues in the CDR3. CDR1 and CDR2 from the germline V gene are MNHNS and SASEGT. J was trimmed by 9 bases and V by 5 bases; bases with no gene match: 9. The CDR3 reads CASSPMGLAGELEQFF. The CDR3 coding sequence is TGTGCCAGCAGTCCCATGGGACTAGCGGGAGAACTTGAGCAGTTCTTC.

Only a few counts were recorded for this clonotype. The V gene is TRBV12-3 or TRBV12-4, the J gene TRBJ1-5; D call uncertain. CDR3 length equals 13 residues. Trimming pared 7 bases from V and 1 base from J, leaving 8 bases between. This CDR3 reads CASKIESNQPQHF. The CDR3 region has the DNA TGTGCCAGCAAGATTGAAAGCAATCAGCCCCAGCATTTT.

V gene TRBV7-2 combines with J gene TRBJ1-6; D may be TRBD1 (6 bases). The CDR3 runs to 16 residues. Germline V lookup: CDR1 SGHTA, CDR2 FQGNSA. Trimming pared 3 bases from V and 10 bases from J, leaving 19 bases between. The CDR3, as DNA: TGTGCCAGCAGCTTCGGTGTCGGGGGCGCCCAGTCACCCCTCCACTTT. It is translated as CASSFGVGGAQSPLHF.

CDR3 nucleotide sequence: TGTGCCAGCAGCCGGCCCCGCATGCCCTACGAGCAGTACTTC. This translates into CASSRPRMPYEQYF. The chain carries TRBV11-2 and TRBJ2-7; no clear D. In germline, CDR1 is SGHAT, CDR2 FQNNGV. The CDR3 is made up of 14 amino acids. The V end was cut by 5 bases, the J end by 2 bases, with 13 bases between.

V gene TRBV20-1 combines with J gene TRBJ2-7; 9 bases are shared with TRBD1. The germline V gene encodes CDR1 DFQATT and CDR2 SNEGSKA (reference sequence). There are 15 residues in the CDR3. J was trimmed by 4 bases and V by 6 bases; bases with no gene match: 13. The CDR3: CSAPPGDRVGYEQYF. The DNA of the CDR3 is TGCAGTGCCCCCCCGGGGGACAGGGTTGGATACGAGCAGTACTTC.

The CDR3 DNA follows: TGTGCCAGCATCTGGGATGGGGGGCCCTACAATGAGCAGTTCTTC. It is translated as CASIWDGGPYNEQFF. The chain joins TRBV5-6 to TRBJ2-1; perhaps D is TRBD1 or TRBD2 (6 bases each). This CDR3 has 15 amino acids. Per the germline V gene, CDR1 is SGHDT and CDR2 is YYEEEE. V shed 6 bases and J shed 2 bases, with 15 bases lying between them.

In its sample, this clonotype was seen a few times. V gene TRBV29-1 combines with J gene TRBJ1-1, with 8 nucleotides matching TRBD1. This CDR3 contains 13 residues. Germline-derived CDR1 and CDR2 are SQVTM and ANQGSEA. The V and J ends lost 7 bases and 1 base, in that order; junction bases with no gene match: 5. In nucleotides, the CDR3 is TGCAGCGCCGACAGGGGAGCGAACACTGAAGCTTTCTTT. Translated, it gives CSADRGANTEAFF.

Only a few counts were recorded for this clonotype. The DNA for the CDR3 is TGCGCCAGCAGCTTGACGGGAGTGACTAACTATGGCTACACCTTC. It codes for CASSLTGVTNYGYTF. The rearrangement joins TRBV5-1 to TRBJ1-2, with D unresolved. V lost 1 base to trimming and J lost 0 bases, with 10 bases between them. The CDR3 spans 15 residues. The germline V gene encodes CDR1 SGHRS and CDR2 YFSETQ.

The V call is TRBV24-1, the J call TRBJ2-5, with 8 bases matching TRBD2. This CDR3 comprises 13 residues. The germline V gene has CDR1 KGHDR and CDR2 SFDVKD. The trim removed 7 bases at V and 7 bases at J, leaving 7 bases unmatched. The CDR3, as DNA: TGTGCCACCAGCGCTGGACTAGCAGGGACCCAGTACTTC. Translation gives CATSAGLAGTQYF.

The chain joins TRBV7-9 to TRBJ1-2, with no clear D. Deletions cut 1 base from V and 3 bases from J, with 6 bases between. The germline V gene has CDR1 SEHNR and CDR2 FQNEAQ (reference sequence). This CDR3 spans 13 amino acids. The CDR3 DNA reads TGTGCCAGCAGCTTAGGTCCCTACTATGGCTACACCTTC. Translation gives CASSLGPYYGYTF.

This clonotype occurred a few times. The chain links TRBV7-3 to TRBJ1-1; 8 bases are a match to TRBD1. The CDR3 totals 12 residues. Germline assignment: CDR1 SGHTA and CDR2 FQGTGA. The V segment lost 5 bases and the J segment 11 bases; nucleotides outside the gene matches: 7. For the CDR3, the DNA is TGTGCCAGCAGCAACGGACAGGGTTCGGCTTTCTTT. Translating gives CASSNGQGSAFF.

This clonotype was picked up many times. The chain has TRBV20-1 and TRBJ2-5; possible D gene TRBD2, 5 bases. The CDR3 length is 13 residues. CDR1 and CDR2 (germline): DFQATT, SNEGSKA (reference sequence). V gave up 1 base and J gave up 4 bases, with 10 bases separating them. CDR3 region: CSARVQRRETQYF. DNA of the CDR3: TGCAGTGCTAGAGTTCAGCGGCGAGAGACCCAGTACTTC.

This clonotype was observed a few times. The chain employs TRBV27 and TRBJ1-1, with 9 bases matching TRBD1. J lost 1 base, V lost 4 bases, and 10 bases had no gene match. The CDR3 sequence is 17 residues long. Germline CDR1 MNHEY, CDR2 SMNVEV (reference sequence). The CDR3 sequence: CASSSIPPGQGNTEAFF. Written as DNA, the CDR3 is TGTGCCAGCAGTTCCATCCCTCCGGGACAGGGGAACACTGAAGCTTTCTTT.

This clonotype was observed a handful of times. This chain joins TRBV9 and TRBJ2-5, with D perhaps matching TRBD2 (6 bases). Germline lookup yields CDR1 SGDLS and CDR2 YYNGEE. The CDR3 runs 16 residues. The V gene lost 0 bases and the J gene lost 4 bases, with 16 bases spanning the gap. CDR3 loop: CASSVAIGDFVETQYF. The DNA of the CDR3 is TGTGCCAGCAGCGTAGCTATTGGGGACTTTGTAGAGACCCAGTACTTC.

The rearrangement links TRBV24-1 to TRBJ2-7, with D unresolved. V gave up 5 bases and J gave up 0 bases, with 13 bases separating them. Germline V gene data show CDR1 as KGHDR and CDR2 as SFDVKD. This CDR3 spans 15 amino acids. CDR3 in DNA: TGTGCCACCAGTGCTGGAGCCCAGAGCTCCTACGAGCAGTACTTC. Its translation is CATSAGAQSSYEQYF.

The V gene is TRBV7-9, the J gene TRBJ2-1, with D hard to call. Germline values: CDR1 SEHNR, CDR2 FQNEAQ (reference sequence). Trimming shortened V by 5 bases and J by 13 bases, and 18 bases separated the two germline ends. The CDR3 contains 13 residues. CDR3 sequence (DNA): TGTGCCAGCAGCCCCCCCATCCGGGCTGACCAGTTCTTC. The encoded protein is CASSPPIRADQFF.